Given below is one TCR beta chain in context. TCRdb independently ran MiXCR on the 5' RACE reads; one entry per CDR3 protein. The sample has roughly 1.6 million distinct CDR3 sequences; less than 40% are singletons. These data belong to a study of identical twins. Donors were all healthy Caucasians. Trimming took 7 bases from V and 4 from J, leaving 17 bases between them. Germline V gene data show CDR1 as WSHSY and CDR2 as SAAADI. The CDR3 is 15 amino acids. This chain uses TRBV10-2 with TRBJ2-1; D is possibly TRBD1 (5 bases). This TCR was sampled from a newborn girl in good health. Source material: cord blood. The CDR3 region has the DNA TGCGCCAGCATACAGGCCCAAGGTTTTTACAATGAGCAGTTCTTC. As protein: CASIQAQGFYNEQFF.